This T cell receptor beta chain came from a study of T cells of healthy individuals. This clonotype was observed many times. TCRdb re-called the 5' RACE reads through MiXCR, storing one row per CDR3 protein. Among tens of thousands of distinct CDR3 sequences listed, roughly 4.3% were seen once. Trimming at V came to 6 bases and at J to 8 bases, leaving 10 bases not matched to a gene. This CDR3 region has 15 residues. Germline CDR1 reads KGHSH; CDR2 reads LQKENI. The receptor was derived from a human donor in good health. The chain has TRBV18 and TRBJ2-7, with 13 nucleotides matching TRBD2. CDR3 bases: TGTGCCAGCTCCGGGGGGACTAGCGGGACCGCCAAGCAGTACTTC. This encodes CASSGGTSGTAKQYF.